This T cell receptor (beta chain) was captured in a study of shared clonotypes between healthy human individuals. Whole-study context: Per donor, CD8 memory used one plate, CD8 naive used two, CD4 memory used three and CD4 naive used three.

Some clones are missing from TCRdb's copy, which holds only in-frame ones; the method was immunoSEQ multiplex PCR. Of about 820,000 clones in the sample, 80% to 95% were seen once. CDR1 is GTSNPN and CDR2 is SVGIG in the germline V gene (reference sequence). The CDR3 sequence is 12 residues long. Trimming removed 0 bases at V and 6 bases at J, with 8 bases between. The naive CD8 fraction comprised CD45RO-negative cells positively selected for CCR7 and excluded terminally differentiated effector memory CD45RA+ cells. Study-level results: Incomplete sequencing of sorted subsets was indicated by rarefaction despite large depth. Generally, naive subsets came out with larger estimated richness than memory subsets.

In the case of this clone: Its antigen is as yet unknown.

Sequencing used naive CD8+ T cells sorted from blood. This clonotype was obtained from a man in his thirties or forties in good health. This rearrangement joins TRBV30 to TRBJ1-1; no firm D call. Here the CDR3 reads CAWSVRHPEAFF. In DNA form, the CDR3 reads TGTGCCTGGAGTGTGCGGCACCCTGAAGCTTTCTTT.